The following is a T cell receptor (beta chain) sequence with its context. The source of the sample is a study of blood T cell repertoires in COVID-19. In the study overall: Some COVID-19 samples were acute and others convalescent; all came from the United States, Italy and Spain. PBMCs, B-cell-depleted T cells, or T cells provided the cDNA or gDNA that made up the material.

Study processing details: Amplification from reference gene primers served as the basis for estimated nucleated cell counts. Some clones are missing from TCRdb's copy, which holds only in-frame ones; the method was immunoSEQ multiplex PCR. That table supplies the V and J calls and clone size; D and trimming were determined from the DNA. The table lists 110,000 or so clones, about 87% of them singletons. The V end was cut by 6 bases, the J end by 1 base, with 13 bases between. CDR3 length: 15 amino acids. Germline V CDR1 and CDR2: SGHTA, FQGNSA. J is TRBJ2-1 and V is TRBV7-2; D not resolved. The source material was peripheral blood. The TCR comes from a human donor in a cohort sampled during active COVID-19. CDR3 DNA: TGTGCCAGCAGATCCCGGGTCCTTTCCTACAATGAGCAGTTCTTC. The encoded protein is CASRSRVLSYNEQFF.